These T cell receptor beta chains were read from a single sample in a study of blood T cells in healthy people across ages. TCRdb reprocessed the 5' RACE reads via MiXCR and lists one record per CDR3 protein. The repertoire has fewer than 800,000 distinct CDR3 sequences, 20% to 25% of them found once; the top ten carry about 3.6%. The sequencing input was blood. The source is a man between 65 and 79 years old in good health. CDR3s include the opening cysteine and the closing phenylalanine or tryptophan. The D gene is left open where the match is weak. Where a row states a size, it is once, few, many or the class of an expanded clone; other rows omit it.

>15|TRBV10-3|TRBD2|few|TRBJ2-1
TGTGCCATTGGGAACGGAGGACTAGCGGGAAATGAGCAGTTCTTC
CAIGNGGLAGNEQFF
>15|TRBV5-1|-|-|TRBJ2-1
TGCGCCAGCAGCTTGGTTAGCACGCTGGGAGAAGAGCAGTTCTTC
CASSLVSTLGEEQFF
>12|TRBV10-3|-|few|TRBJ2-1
TGTGCCATCAGTGCCTTGTCTAGTGAGCAGTTCTTC
CAISALSSEQFF
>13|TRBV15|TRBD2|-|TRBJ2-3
TGTGCAATAAGCGGGAGCCCCTCAGATACGCAGTATTTT
CAISGSPSDTQYF
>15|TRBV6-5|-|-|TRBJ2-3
TGTGCCAGCAGTTACGGGCCCCGAGGCGCAGATACGCAGTATTTT
CASSYGPRGADTQYF
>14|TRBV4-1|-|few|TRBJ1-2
TGCGCCAGCAGCCAAGATAGGGTGGTGTATGGCTACACCTTC
CASSQDRVVYGYTF
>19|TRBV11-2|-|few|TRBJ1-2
TGTGCCAGCAGCTTAGATGAGCCGACCTTATTGGGGGGGCGTAATGGCTACACCTTC
CASSLDEPTLLGGRNGYTF
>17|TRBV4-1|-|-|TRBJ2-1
TGCGCCAGCAGCCCTGTGAGGGTAGGAGCGGACAACAATGAGCAGTTCTTC
CASSPVRVGADNNEQFF
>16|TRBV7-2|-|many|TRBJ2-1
TGTGCCAGCAGCTTAGCCCAGGGCTACCTCTACAATGAGCAGTTCTTC
CASSLAQGYLYNEQFF
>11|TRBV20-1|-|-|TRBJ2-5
TGTAGTGCGGGGGCCGGAGAGACCCAGTACTTC
CSAGAGETQYF
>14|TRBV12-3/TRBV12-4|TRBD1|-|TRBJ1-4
TGTGCCAGCAGTTCGTCCGGGACAGGTGAAAAACCGTTTTTT
CASSSSGTGEKPFF
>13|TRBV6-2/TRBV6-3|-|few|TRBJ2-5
TGTGCCAGCAGTGCAACTACGAGTGAGACCCAGTACTTC
CASSATTSETQYF
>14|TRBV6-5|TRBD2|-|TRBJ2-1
TGTGCCAGCAAAGGCGGGGGGCCCTACAATGAGCAGTTCTTC
CASKGGGPYNEQFF
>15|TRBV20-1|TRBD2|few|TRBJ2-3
TGCAGTGCTCCATCTCTAGCGGTTAGCACAGATACGCAGTATTTT
CSAPSLAVSTDTQYF
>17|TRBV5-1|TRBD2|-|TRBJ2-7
TGCGCCAGCAGCTCCGGGGTTACTAGCGGGAGGGCTTCCGAGCAGTACTTC
CASSSGVTSGRASEQYF
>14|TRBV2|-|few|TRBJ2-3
TGTGCCAGCCTGGACAGCCTATCCACAGATACGCAGTATTTT
CASLDSLSTDTQYF
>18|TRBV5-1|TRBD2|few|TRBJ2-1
TGCGCCAGCAGCTTGTCGCTAGCGGGAGGGGTATCCTACAATGAGCAGTTCTTC
CASSLSLAGGVSYNEQFF
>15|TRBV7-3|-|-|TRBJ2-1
TGTGCCAGCAGCTTAATTGGGACTGGTGTCAATGAGCAGTTCTTC
CASSLIGTGVNEQFF
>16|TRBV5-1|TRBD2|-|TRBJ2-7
TGCGCCAGCAGCTTGGAAACAGCGGGAGGGACCTACGAGCAGTACTTC
CASSLETAGGTYEQYF
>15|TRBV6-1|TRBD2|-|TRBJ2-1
TGTGCCAGCAGTAAGAGTAGCGGGGGGGCGGATGAGCAGTTCTTC
CASSKSSGGADEQFF
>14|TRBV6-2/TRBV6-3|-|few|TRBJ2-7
TGTGCCAGCAACTCACAGGGAAGAACTACCGAGCAGTACTTC
CASNSQGRTTEQYF
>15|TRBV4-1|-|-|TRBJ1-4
TGCGCCAGCAGTCGGACACATACATCTAATGAAAAACTGTTTTTT
CASSRTHTSNEKLFF
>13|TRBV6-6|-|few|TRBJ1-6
TGTGCCAGCAGTTACGACCCAAATTCACCCCTCCACTTT
CASSYDPNSPLHF
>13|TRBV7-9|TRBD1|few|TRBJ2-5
TGTGCCAGCAACCGACAGGGTCGAGAGACCCAGTACTTC
CASNRQGRETQYF
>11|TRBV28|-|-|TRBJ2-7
TGTGCCACCCGTGAAAACTACGAGCAGTACTTC
CATRENYEQYF
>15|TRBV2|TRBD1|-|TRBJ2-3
TGTGCCAGCAGGACCGGGACAGGGGGCCACGATACGCAGTATTTT
CASRTGTGGHDTQYF
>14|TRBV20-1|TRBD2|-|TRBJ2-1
TGCAGTGCTAGGTCGTCTAGCGGAGAGGTTGAGCAGTTCTTC
CSARSSSGEVEQFF
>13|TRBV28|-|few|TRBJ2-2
TGTGCCAGCAGTTCGGGGACGTTCGGGGAGCTGTTTTTT
CASSSGTFGELFF